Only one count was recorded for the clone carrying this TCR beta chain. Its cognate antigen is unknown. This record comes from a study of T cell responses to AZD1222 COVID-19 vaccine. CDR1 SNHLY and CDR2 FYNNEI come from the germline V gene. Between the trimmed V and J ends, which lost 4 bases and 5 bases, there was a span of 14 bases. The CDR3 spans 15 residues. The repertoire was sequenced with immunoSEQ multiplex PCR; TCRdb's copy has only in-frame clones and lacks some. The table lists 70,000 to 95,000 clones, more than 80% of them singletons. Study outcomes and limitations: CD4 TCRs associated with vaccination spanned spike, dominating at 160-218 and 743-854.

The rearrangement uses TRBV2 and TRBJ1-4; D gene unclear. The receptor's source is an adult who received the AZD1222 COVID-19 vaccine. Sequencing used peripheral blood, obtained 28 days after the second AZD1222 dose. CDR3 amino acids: CASSGEAGQNEKLFF. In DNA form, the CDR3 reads TGTGCCAGCAGTGGTGAGGCAGGCCAAAATGAAAAACTGTTTTTT.